Listed here are 26 T cell receptor beta chains from one sample, sequenced in a study of cytomegalovirus exposure and HLA in healthy donors. Primers for the PCR totalled 60 Vbeta and 13 Jbeta. TCRdb's table, derived via immunoSEQ multiplex PCR, lists solely in-frame clones and lacks some. The table has roughly 150,000 clones, 70% to 90% seen once. Material: PBMCs. The receptors derive from a woman aged 40 to 50 in good health and CMV-seropositive.

The V and J genes are TRBV27 and TRBJ2-1; tentatively, D is TRBD2 (6 bases). The V gene lost 5 bases and the J gene lost 0 bases, with 20 bases spanning the gap. CDR3 size: 18 residues. Germline CDR1 is MNHEY and CDR2 is SMNVEV (reference sequence). DNA of the CDR3: TGTGCCAGCAGTCCCCCCCCCGGGAGCTCGAGCTCCTACAATGAGCAGTTCTTC. It specifies CASSPPPGSSSSYNEQFF.

The V gene is TRBV6-5, the J gene TRBJ1-2; 10 bases map to TRBD1. Germline V gives CDR1 MNHEY, CDR2 SVGAGI. The CDR3 spans 16 residues. The trim removed 2 bases at V and 7 bases at J, leaving 10 bases unmatched. This CDR3 is CASSYNQDRGISGYTF. The CDR3 bases are TGTGCCAGCAGTTACAATCAGGACAGGGGGATAAGTGGCTACACCTTC.

The chain has TRBV28 and TRBJ2-5; 14 nucleotides agree with TRBD2. The CDR3 consists of 15 residues. The V gene end was trimmed by 8 bases and the J gene end by 5 bases; junction bases not matched to a gene: 7. Germline V CDR1 and CDR2: MDHEN, SYDVKM. CDR3 loop: CASRRTSGRPETQYF. In nucleotides, the CDR3 is TGTGCCAGCCGACGGACTAGCGGGAGGCCCGAGACCCAGTACTTC.

This chain connects TRBV11-2 to TRBJ2-1; 7 bases fit TRBD2. The germline V gene encodes CDR1 SGHAT and CDR2 FQNNGV. V was pared by 1 base and J by 9 bases, with 12 bases of the junction left unmatched. This CDR3 comprises 16 residues. CDR3 residues: CASSLVLAAFSGEQFF. The CDR3 nucleotides are TGTGCCAGCAGCTTAGTTCTAGCGGCATTTAGCGGTGAGCAGTTCTTC.

The chain employs TRBV6-6 and TRBJ2-7, with TRBD2 matching over 12 bases. Germline lookup yields CDR1 MNHNY and CDR2 SVGAGI (reference sequence). The CDR3 has 16 residues. After removal of 4 bases from V and 5 bases from J, the junction contained 9 bases not matched to a gene. CDR3 bases: TGTGCCAGCAGTTTACTCCCGACTAGCGGGAGACACGAGCAGTACTTC. This translates into CASSLLPTSGRHEQYF.

Note on this clone: Its ends do not fully match the called genes, so a read error is possible. The CDR3 region has the DNA TGTGCTAGCAGCTTTTTCCCGGCAGGGATGAACACTGAAGCTTTCTTT. Its protein product is CASSFFPAGMNTEAFF. This chain links TRBV7-7 with TRBJ1-1; TRBD1 might be the D (5 bases). Germline V lookup: CDR1 SSHAT, CDR2 FNYEAQ (reference sequence). The CDR3 spans 16 residues.

This chain connects TRBV5-1 to TRBJ1-6, with 9 positions matching TRBD1. The CDR3 totals 16 residues. J gave up 9 bases and V 4 bases, and 11 bases lay outside the gene matches. Germline values: CDR1 SGHRS, CDR2 YFSETQ. The CDR3 sequence: CASSMEGQGFGSPLHF. The DNA of the CDR3 is TGCGCCAGCAGCATGGAGGGACAGGGTTTTGGTTCACCCCTCCACTTT.

There are a few counts of this clone. This chain uses TRBV29-1 with TRBJ1-2; TRBD1 matches at 9 bases. This CDR3 is 13 amino acids long. The J segment lost 7 bases and the V segment lost 4 bases, leaving 7 bases of the junction unmatched. The germline V gene encodes CDR1 SQVTM and CDR2 ANQGSEA. CDR3 DNA: TGCAGCGTTGGGCTGGGACAGGGATTTGGCTACACCTTC. It is translated as CSVGLGQGFGYTF.

The chain uses TRBV19 and TRBJ2-2; 9 nucleotides match TRBD2. The CDR3 has 17 amino acids. The germline V gene has CDR1 LNHDA and CDR2 SQIVND (reference sequence). V dropped 4 bases and J dropped 5; count of bases not matched to a gene: 11. CDR3 nucleotide sequence: TGTGCCAGTAGTAAGTCAACTATAGCGGGAGATACCGGGGAGCTGTTTTTT. Its translation: CASSKSTIAGDTGELFF.

The chain recombines TRBV30 with TRBJ1-1; no clear D. The CDR3 totals 13 residues. Germline CDR1 is GTSNPN and CDR2 is SVGIG (reference sequence). Trimming removed 3 bases at V and 1 base at J, with 9 bases between. This CDR3 is CAWRTKGNTEAFF. CDR3 DNA: TGTGCCTGGAGGACAAAAGGGAACACTGAAGCTTTCTTT. Based on the CDR3 plus reference TRBV30 and TRBJ1-1, the full variable domain is SQTIHQWPATLVQPVGSPLSLECTVEGTSNPNLYWYRQAAGRGLQLLFYSVGIGQISSEVPQNLSASRPQDRQFILSSKKLLLSDSGFYLCAWRTKGNTEAFFGQGTRLTVV.

This chain connects TRBV4-1 to TRBJ2-5; 7 nucleotides agree with TRBD2. The J call could be wrong; TRBJ2-7 is a better fit for the DNA end. CDR3 length equals 18 residues. CDR1 is MGHRA and CDR2 is YSYEKL in the germline V gene. The chain's CDR3 is CASSQDGVGSGPSYEQYF. CDR3 DNA sequence: TGCGCCAGCAGCCAAGATGGGGTTGGTAGCGGGCCTTCCTACGAGCAGTACTTC.

V gene TRBV28 combines with J gene TRBJ1-4; 9 nucleotides line up with TRBD1. V was pared by 5 bases and J by 9 bases, with 4 bases of the junction left unmatched. The CDR3 runs 13 residues. The V gene's germline CDR1 is MDHEN and CDR2 SYDVKM. The CDR3: CASSPGTGKKLFF. CDR3 in DNA: TGTGCCAGCAGTCCGGGGACAGGGAAAAAACTGTTTTTT.

V usage is TRBV29-1 and J usage is TRBJ2-3; 7 positions agree with TRBD2. With V trimmed by 8 bases and J by 1 base, 12 bases remained unmatched. Germline lookup yields CDR1 SQVTM and CDR2 ANQGSEA. CDR3 length equals 15 residues. The DNA for the CDR3 is TGCAGCTCCAGAGGGAGCGGGATTGGCACAGATACGCAGTATTTT. Protein product: CSSRGSGIGTDTQYF.

The V call is TRBV5-1, the J call TRBJ2-6, with 10 positions matching TRBD1. Germline V gene sequence: CDR1 SGHRS, CDR2 YFSETQ. V gave up 4 bases and J gave up 2 bases; unmatched junction bases: 3. This CDR3 is built from 16 residues. In nucleotides, the CDR3 is TGCGCCAGCAGCGCAGGGACAGGGGCTGGGGCCAACGTCCTGACTTTC. It codes for CASSAGTGAGANVLTF.

The chain recombines TRBV7-9 with TRBJ1-5, with a weak D call TRBD1 (5 bases). Deletions cut 5 bases from V and 0 bases from J, with 11 bases between. There are 15 residues in the CDR3. The V gene's germline CDR1 is SEHNR and CDR2 FQNEAQ (reference sequence). CDR3 DNA: TGTGCCAGCAGCCCGGGGGGGAATAGCAATCAGCCCCAGCATTTT. It codes for CASSPGGNSNQPQHF.

This clone occurred once. V gene TRBV28 combines with J gene TRBJ1-2; the match to TRBD1 covers 9 bases. In germline, CDR1 is MDHEN, CDR2 SYDVKM. V shed 2 bases and J 4 bases; nucleotides not matched to a gene: 2. The CDR3 contains 14 residues. The CDR3 coding sequence is TGTGCCAGCAGTTTAACAGGGGGCCCCTATGGCTACACCTTC. This translates into CASSLTGGPYGYTF.

This clone has more than one count but fewer than ten. The genes are TRBV2 and TRBJ2-7; unclear D gene. Germline CDR1 SNHLY, CDR2 FYNNEI. CDR3 length equals 13 residues. Trimming took 3 bases from V and 3 from J, leaving 9 bases between them. CDR3 in DNA: TGTGCCAGCAGTGATCAGAGGAACTACGAGCAGTACTTC. Translating it yields CASSDQRNYEQYF.

This chain uses TRBV4-2 with TRBJ1-4, with 8 positions matching TRBD1. This CDR3 is built from 14 residues. Per germline, CDR1 LGHNA and CDR2 YNFKEQ. Unmatched junction bases numbered 3, after V lost 2 bases and J lost 7 bases. CDR3 sequence: CASSQRQGAEKLFF. Written as DNA, the CDR3 is TGTGCCAGCAGCCAACGCCAGGGGGCTGAAAAACTGTTTTTT.

The chain recombines TRBV10-1 with TRBJ1-1, with D possibly being TRBD1 (6 bases). The CDR3 sequence is 17 residues long. CDR1 and CDR2 from the germline V gene are WNHNN and SYGVQD (reference sequence). V was shortened by 9 bases and J by 3 bases, with 26 bases between the two germline ends. The DNA of the CDR3 is TGCGCCAGGTGCATGGAGGAGTGGGGGCTGATGGACACTGAAGCTTTCTTT. Encoded protein: CARCMEEWGLMDTEAFF.

This rearrangement joins TRBV11-2 to TRBJ2-4, with TRBD2 matching 15 bases. Germline CDR1 reads SGHAT; CDR2 reads FQNNGV. J was trimmed by 7 bases and V by 5 bases; bases with no gene match: 6. This CDR3 is built from 16 residues. CDR3 protein: CASSRGTSGRNNIQYF. CDR3 in DNA: TGTGCCAGCAGCCGAGGGACTAGCGGGAGGAATAACATTCAGTACTTC.

The rearrangement uses TRBV6-6 and TRBJ2-2; 9 nucleotides agree with TRBD2. This CDR3 is 16 amino acids long. CDR1 and CDR2 from the germline V gene are MNHNY and SVGAGI (reference sequence). J lost 1 base, V lost 4 bases, and 4 bases had no gene match. CDR3 coding DNA: TGTGCCAGCAGTTCCCCTAGCGGGGAGAACACCGGGGAGCTGTTTTTT. Its translation is CASSSPSGENTGELFF.

The chain carries TRBV4-1 and TRBJ2-5; TRBD2 matches 11 bases. The last part of the DNA fits TRBJ2-7 better; the J call may be wrong. Germline values: CDR1 MGHRA, CDR2 YSYEKL. The CDR3 contains 15 residues. This CDR3 reads CASSLGTSGSYEQYF. DNA for the CDR3: TGCGCCAGCAGCCTTGGGACTAGCGGATCCTACGAGCAGTACTTC.

The chain couples TRBV9 to TRBJ1-1, with TRBD1 identical over 9 bases. This CDR3 is 16 amino acids long. Trimming cost V 4 bases and J 6 bases; bases outside gene matches: 13. Germline lookup yields CDR1 SGDLS and CDR2 YYNGEE. Here the CDR3 reads CASSPSIGQGNAEAFF. The CDR3 bases are TGTGCCAGCAGCCCAAGTATAGGACAGGGGAATGCTGAAGCTTTCTTT.

This CDR3 is CASSVAGTGEGSPLHF. The CDR3 bases are TGTGCCAGCAGCGTAGCGGGGACAGGGGAAGGTTCACCCCTCCACTTT. V gene TRBV9 combines with J gene TRBJ1-6; 10 nucleotides align to TRBD1. This CDR3 comprises 16 residues. In germline, CDR1 is SGDLS, CDR2 YYNGEE. V dropped 0 bases and J dropped 9; count of bases not matched to a gene: 6.

This clone was detected only a few times. V usage is TRBV30 and J usage is TRBJ2-3; a weak D match, TRBD2 (5 bases). CDR1 and CDR2 from the germline V gene are GTSNPN and SVGIG (reference sequence). Trimming removed 5 bases at V and 9 bases at J, with 18 bases between. The CDR3 has 13 amino acids. The CDR3 sequence: CAWLRVGYGTQYF. CDR3 coding DNA: TGTGCCTGGCTGAGGGTGGGCTATGGGACGCAGTATTTT.

In this sample, this clone turned up a few times. V is TRBV18 and J is TRBJ1-4; no reliable D call. Germline V gives CDR1 KGHSH, CDR2 LQKENI. The CDR3 is made up of 14 amino acids. Trimming took 0 bases from V and 6 from J, leaving 8 bases between them. The CDR3 reads CASSPPFSDEKLFF. The CDR3, as DNA: TGTGCCAGCTCACCACCTTTCTCGGATGAAAAACTGTTTTTT.